This is a list of T cell receptor beta chains from one sample in a study of cytotoxic CD8 clonotypes in ibrutinib-treated CLL. Clones were read by immunoSEQ multiplex PCR, and TCRdb kept only the in-frame ones, dropping some. The sample consists of approximately 100,000 clones, approximately 82% of them appearing once. The sample here was PBMCs, taken after 12 months of ibrutinib treatment. These receptors all come from a human donor with chronic lymphocytic leukemia. The conserved cysteine and the conserved F or W are not part of the CDR3 here. Fields, in order: CDR3 protein, V gene.

CDR3: ASSKETGELF
V: TRBV11-3

CDR3: ASSVGEGRGAYNEQF
V: TRBV9

CDR3: AVTSTSGGGSTDTQY
V: TRBV10-3

CDR3: ASSLGTGSSGNTIY
V: TRBV7-3

CDR3: ASSNLPGQDTGELF
V: TRBV19

CDR3: ASSARQGVREGDTEAF
V: TRBV25-1

CDR3: ASSYSSGGGYEQY
V: TRBV7-8

CDR3: ASIGSQETQY
V: TRBV6-1

CDR3: AIRPGASYNSPLH
V: TRBV6-1

CDR3: ASTLRGGIQPQH
V: TRBV6-1

CDR3: ASSYGDRETQY
V: TRBV6-6

CDR3: ASSLAAVGGYT
V: TRBV5-1

CDR3: ASSLTGDGYT
V: TRBV11-2

CDR3: ASSPPQGLGEQY
V: TRBV7-9

CDR3: ASSRVWWETQY
V: TRBV14

CDR3: ASSLVAGLSTDTQY
V: TRBV27

CDR3: ASSSQGGKLF
V: TRBV5-6

CDR3: ASSLGLGTGEQF
V: TRBV5-1

CDR3: ASSLNRDGYT
V: TRBV7-2

CDR3: AISESRRNSNQPQH
V: TRBV10-3

CDR3: ASTNGGSYGYT
V: TRBV7-3

CDR3: ATRGPLPSPLH
V: TRBV19

CDR3: ASSSQGAEAF
V: TRBV11-2

CDR3: AISESEGAREKLF
V: TRBV10-3

CDR3: AWSVPAYNEQF
V: TRBV30

CDR3: ASSQDREWNEQF
V: TRBV4-2

CDR3: ASSLAVGGGGEQY
V: TRBV7-9

CDR3: ASMGSGDTQY
V: TRBV10-1

CDR3: ASSLGTAGTEAF
V: TRBV7-9

CDR3: ASSPAGMGEAF
V: TRBV28

CDR3: ASSLESTTIYEQY
V: TRBV7-9

CDR3: ATSLAGDADTQY
V: TRBV10-3

CDR3: ASSLTGTAYGYT
V: TRBV6-5

CDR3: ASSSTGGLNEQF
V: TRBV7-2

CDR3: ASSLEARGPDTQY
V: TRBV7-2

CDR3: APTETSGGPELF
V: TRBV10-3

CDR3: ASSLGVDREQY
V: TRBV7-2

CDR3: ASSLGSSNEQY
V: TRBV7-9

CDR3: ASTPLGQGGTEAF
V: TRBV5-1

CDR3: ASSLTGGNTGELF
V: TRBV7-3